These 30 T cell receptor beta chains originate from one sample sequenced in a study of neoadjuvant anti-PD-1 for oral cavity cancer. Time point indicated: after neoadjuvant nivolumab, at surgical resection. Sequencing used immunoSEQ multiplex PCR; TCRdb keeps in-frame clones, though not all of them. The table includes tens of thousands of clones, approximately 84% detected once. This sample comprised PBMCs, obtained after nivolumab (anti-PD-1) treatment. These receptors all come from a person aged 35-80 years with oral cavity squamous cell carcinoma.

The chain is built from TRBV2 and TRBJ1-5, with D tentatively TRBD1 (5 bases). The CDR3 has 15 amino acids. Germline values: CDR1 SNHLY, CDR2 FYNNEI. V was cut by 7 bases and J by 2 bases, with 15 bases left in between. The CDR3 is CASTVGGGGNQPQHF. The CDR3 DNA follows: TGTGCCAGCACCGTCGGCGGAGGGGGCAATCAGCCCCAGCATTTT.

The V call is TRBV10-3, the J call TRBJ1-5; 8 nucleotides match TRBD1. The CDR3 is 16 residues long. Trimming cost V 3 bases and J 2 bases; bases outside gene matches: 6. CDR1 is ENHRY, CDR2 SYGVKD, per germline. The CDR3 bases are TGTGCCATCAGTGAAAGGACAGGGCTCGGCAATCAGCCCCAGCATTTT. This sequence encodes CAISERTGLGNQPQHF.

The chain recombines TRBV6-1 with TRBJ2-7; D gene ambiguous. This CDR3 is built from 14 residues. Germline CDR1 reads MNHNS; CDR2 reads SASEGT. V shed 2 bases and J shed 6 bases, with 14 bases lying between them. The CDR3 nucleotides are TGTGCCAGCAGTGAATCTCCGGGTTTGGGCGAGCAGTACTTC. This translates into CASSESPGLGEQYF.

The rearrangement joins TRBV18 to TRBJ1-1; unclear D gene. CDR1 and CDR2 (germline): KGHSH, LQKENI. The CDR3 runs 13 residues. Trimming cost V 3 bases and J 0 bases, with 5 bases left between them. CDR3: CASSPILNTEAFF. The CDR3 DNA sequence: TGTGCCAGCTCACCCATCTTGAACACTGAAGCTTTCTTT.

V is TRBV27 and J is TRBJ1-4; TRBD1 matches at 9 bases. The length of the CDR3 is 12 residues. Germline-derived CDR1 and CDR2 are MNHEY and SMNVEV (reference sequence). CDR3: CVSGDRAEKLFF. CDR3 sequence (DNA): TGTGTTTCGGGGGACAGGGCTGAAAAACTGTTTTTT.

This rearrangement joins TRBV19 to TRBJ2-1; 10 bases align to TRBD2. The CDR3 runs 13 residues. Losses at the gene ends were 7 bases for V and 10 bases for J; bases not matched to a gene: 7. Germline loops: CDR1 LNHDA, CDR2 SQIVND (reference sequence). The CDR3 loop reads CASTSGLAVEQFF. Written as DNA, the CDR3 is TGTGCCAGTACCTCCGGACTAGCGGTCGAGCAGTTCTTC.

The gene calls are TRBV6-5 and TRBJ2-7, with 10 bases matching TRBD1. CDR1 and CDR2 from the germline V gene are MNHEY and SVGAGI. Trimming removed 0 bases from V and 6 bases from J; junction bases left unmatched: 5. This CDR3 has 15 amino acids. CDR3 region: CASSYSTGTGAEQYF. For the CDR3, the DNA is TGTGCCAGCAGTTACTCAACCGGGACAGGGGCCGAGCAGTACTTC.

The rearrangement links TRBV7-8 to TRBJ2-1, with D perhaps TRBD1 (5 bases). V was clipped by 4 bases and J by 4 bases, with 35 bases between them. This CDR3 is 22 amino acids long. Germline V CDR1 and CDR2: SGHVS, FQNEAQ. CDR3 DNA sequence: TGTGCCAGCAGCTCGGACCTTGACAATCGGCCTGTTAGGGCCAGGGATTACAATGAGCAGTTCTTC. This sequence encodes CASSSDLDNRPVRARDYNEQFF.

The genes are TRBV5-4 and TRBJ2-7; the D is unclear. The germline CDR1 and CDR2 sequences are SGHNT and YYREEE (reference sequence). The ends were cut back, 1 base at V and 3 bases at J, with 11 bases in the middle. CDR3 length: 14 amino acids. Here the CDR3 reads CASSLWGNRYEQYF. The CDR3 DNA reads TGTGCCAGCAGCTTGTGGGGAAACCGCTACGAGCAGTACTTC.

The CDR3 sequence: CASSINRGPQPQHF. The DNA of the CDR3 is TGTGCCAGTAGTATTAACAGGGGGCCACAGCCCCAGCATTTT. This chain links TRBV19 with TRBJ1-5, with 9 bases identical to TRBD1. The CDR3 loop spans 14 amino acids. Germline CDR1 and CDR2: LNHDA and SQIVND (reference sequence). With V trimmed by 3 bases and J by 7 bases, 4 bases remained unmatched.

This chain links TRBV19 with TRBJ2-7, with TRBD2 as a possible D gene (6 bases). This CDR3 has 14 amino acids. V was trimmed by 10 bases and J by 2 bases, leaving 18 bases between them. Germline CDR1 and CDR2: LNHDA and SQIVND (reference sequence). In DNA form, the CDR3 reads TGTGCCACCGCTTCCGGGACGGGGGCCTACGAGCAGTACTTC. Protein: CATASGTGAYEQYF. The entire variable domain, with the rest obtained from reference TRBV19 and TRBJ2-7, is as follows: DGGITQSPKYLFRKEGQNVTLSCEQNLNHDAMYWYRQDPGQGLRLIYYSQIVNDFQKGDIAEGYSVSREKKESFPLTVTSAQKNPTAFYLCATASGTGAYEQYFGPGTRLTVT.

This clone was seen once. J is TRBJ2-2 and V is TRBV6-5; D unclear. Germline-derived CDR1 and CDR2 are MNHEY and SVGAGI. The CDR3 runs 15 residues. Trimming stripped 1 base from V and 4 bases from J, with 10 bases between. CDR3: CASSYLGPTTGELFF. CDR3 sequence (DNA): TGTGCCAGCAGTTACTTGGGCCCGACCACCGGGGAGCTGTTTTTT.

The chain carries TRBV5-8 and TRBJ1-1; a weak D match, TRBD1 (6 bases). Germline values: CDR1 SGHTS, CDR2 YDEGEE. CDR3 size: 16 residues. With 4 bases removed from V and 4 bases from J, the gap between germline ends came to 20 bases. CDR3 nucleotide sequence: TGTGCCAGCAGCGAATACCTTACAGGGTCGAGCACTGAAGCTTTCTTT. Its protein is CASSEYLTGSSTEAFF. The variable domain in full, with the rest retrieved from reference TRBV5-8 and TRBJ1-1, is EAGVTQSPTHLIKTRGQQATLRCSPISGHTSVYWYQQALGLGLQFLLWYDEGEERNRGNFPPRFSGRQFPNYSSELNVNALELEDSALYLCASSEYLTGSSTEAFFGQGTRLTVV.

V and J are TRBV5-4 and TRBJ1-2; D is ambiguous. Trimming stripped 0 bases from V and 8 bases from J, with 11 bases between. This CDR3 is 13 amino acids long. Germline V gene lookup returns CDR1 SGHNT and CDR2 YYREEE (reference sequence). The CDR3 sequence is CASSLAGSEGYTF. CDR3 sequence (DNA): TGTGCCAGCAGCTTGGCTGGGTCTGAAGGCTACACCTTC.

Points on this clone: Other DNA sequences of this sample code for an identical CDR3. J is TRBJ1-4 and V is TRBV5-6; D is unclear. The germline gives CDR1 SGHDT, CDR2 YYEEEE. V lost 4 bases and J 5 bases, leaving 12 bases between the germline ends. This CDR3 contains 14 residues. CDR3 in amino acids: CASSPRLGNEKLFF. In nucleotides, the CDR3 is TGTGCCAGCAGCCCTCGACTGGGGAATGAAAAACTGTTTTTT.

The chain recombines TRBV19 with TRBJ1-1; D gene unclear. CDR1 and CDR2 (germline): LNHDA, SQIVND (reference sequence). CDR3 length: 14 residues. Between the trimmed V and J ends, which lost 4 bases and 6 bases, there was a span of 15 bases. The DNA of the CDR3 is TGTGCCAGTAGTACCGGAAGTAGAGGTTCTGAAGCTTTCTTT. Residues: CASSTGSRGSEAFF.

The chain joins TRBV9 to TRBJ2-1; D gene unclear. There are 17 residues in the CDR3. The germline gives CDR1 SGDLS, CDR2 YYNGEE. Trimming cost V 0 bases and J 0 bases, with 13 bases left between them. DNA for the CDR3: TGTGCCAGCAGCGTAGCCCCAACATGGAGCTCCTACAATGAGCAGTTCTTC. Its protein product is CASSVAPTWSSYNEQFF.

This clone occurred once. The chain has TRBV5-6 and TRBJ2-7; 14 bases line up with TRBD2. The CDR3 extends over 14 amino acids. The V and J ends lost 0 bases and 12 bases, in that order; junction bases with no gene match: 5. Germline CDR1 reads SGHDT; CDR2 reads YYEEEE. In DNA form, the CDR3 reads TGTGCCAGCAGCTTGGCGGGACTAGCGGGAGTTCTGTACTTC. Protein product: CASSLAGLAGVLYF.

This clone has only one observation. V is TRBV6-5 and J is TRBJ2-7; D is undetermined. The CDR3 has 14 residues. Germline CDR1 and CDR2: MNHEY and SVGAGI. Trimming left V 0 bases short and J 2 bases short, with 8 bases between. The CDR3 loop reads CASSYSLAPYEQYF. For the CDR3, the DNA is TGTGCCAGCAGTTACTCGTTGGCCCCCTACGAGCAGTACTTC.

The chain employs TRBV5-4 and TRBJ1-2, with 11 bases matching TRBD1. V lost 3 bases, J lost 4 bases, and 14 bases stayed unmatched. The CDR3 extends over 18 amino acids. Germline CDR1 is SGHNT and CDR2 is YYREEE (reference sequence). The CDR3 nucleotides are TGTGCCAGCAGCTCCCCCGGACAGGGGGCGGACGGGCCCTATGGCTACACCTTC. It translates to CASSSPGQGADGPYGYTF. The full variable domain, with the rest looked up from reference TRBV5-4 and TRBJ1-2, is ETGVTQSPTHLIKTRGQQVTLRCSSQSGHNTVSWYQQALGQGPQFIFQYYREEENGRGNFPPRFSGLQFPNYSSELNVNALELDDSALYLCASSSPGQGADGPYGYTFGSGTRLTVV.

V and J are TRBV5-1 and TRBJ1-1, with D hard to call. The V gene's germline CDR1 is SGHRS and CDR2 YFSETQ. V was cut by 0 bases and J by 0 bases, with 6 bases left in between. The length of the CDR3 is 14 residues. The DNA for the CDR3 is TGCGCCAGCAGCTTGGGATACGTGAACACTGAAGCTTTCTTT. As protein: CASSLGYVNTEAFF.

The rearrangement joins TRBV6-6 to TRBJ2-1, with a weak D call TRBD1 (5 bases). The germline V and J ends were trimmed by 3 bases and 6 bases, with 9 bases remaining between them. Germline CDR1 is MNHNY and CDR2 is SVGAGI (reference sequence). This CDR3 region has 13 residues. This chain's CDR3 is CASSYLGANEQFF. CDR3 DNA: TGTGCCAGCAGTTATTTAGGGGCCAATGAGCAGTTCTTC.

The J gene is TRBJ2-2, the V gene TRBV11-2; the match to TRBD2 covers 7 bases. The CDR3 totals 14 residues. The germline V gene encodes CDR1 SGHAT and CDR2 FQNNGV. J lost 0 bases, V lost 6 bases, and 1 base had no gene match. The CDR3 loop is CASRSGANTGELFF. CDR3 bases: TGTGCCAGCAGGAGCGGGGCGAACACCGGGGAGCTGTTTTTT.

The DNA for the CDR3 is TGTGCCAGCAGCGAACGACTAGCGGGAGTAAATGAGCAGTTCTTC. Amino acids: CASSERLAGVNEQFF. V gene TRBV11-2 combines with J gene TRBJ2-1, with 12 bases identical to TRBD2. CDR1 SGHAT and CDR2 FQNNGV come from the germline V gene. The CDR3 covers 15 residues. Losses at the gene ends were 5 bases for V and 7 bases for J; bases not matched to a gene: 6.

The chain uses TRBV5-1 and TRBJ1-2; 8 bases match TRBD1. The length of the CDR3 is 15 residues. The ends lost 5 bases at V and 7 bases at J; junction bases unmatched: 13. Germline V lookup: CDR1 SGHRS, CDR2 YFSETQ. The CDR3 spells CASRPGTITGGGYTF. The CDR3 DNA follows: TGCGCCAGCAGGCCCGGCACAATCACAGGGGGTGGCTACACCTTC.

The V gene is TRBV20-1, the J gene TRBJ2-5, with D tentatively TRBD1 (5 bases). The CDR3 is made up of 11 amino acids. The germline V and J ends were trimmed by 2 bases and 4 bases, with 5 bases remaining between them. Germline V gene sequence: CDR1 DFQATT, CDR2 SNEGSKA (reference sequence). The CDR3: CSARRGETQYF. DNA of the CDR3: TGCAGTGCTAGAAGGGGAGAGACCCAGTACTTC.

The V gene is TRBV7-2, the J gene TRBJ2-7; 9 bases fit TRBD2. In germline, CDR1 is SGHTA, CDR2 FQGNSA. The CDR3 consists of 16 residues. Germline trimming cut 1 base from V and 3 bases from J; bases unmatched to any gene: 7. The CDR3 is CASSLGFSGSSYEQYF. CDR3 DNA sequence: TGTGCCAGCAGCTTAGGTTTTAGCGGGAGTAGCTACGAGCAGTACTTC.

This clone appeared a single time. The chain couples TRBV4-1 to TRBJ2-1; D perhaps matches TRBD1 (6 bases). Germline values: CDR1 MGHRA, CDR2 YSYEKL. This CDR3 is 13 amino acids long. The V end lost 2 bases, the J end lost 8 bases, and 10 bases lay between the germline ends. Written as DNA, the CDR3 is TGCGCCAGCAGCCAATCAGGGGTCTATGAGCAGTTCTTC. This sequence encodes CASSQSGVYEQFF.

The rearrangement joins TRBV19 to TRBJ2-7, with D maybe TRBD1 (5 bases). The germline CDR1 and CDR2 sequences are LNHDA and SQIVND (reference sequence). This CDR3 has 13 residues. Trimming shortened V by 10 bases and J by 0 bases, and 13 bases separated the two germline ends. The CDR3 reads CATSDSPSYEQYF. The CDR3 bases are TGTGCCACATCTGACAGCCCCTCCTACGAGCAGTACTTC.

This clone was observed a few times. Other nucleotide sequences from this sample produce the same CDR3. This chain's CDR3 is CASSQAGTGYGYTF. CDR3 nucleotide sequence: TGCGCCAGCAGCCAAGCCGGGACAGGCTATGGCTACACCTTC. The chain recombines TRBV4-1 with TRBJ1-2; 8 positions agree with TRBD1. CDR3 length: 14 residues. Unmatched junction bases numbered 2, after V lost 1 base and J lost 4 bases. Germline V gene sequence: CDR1 MGHRA, CDR2 YSYEKL.